The 22 T cell receptor beta chains reported below all come from one sample, sequenced in a study of T cells in Graves' hyperthyroidism and ophthalmopathy. The TCR beta CDR3 regions underwent amplification using RNA transcripts as the source. First-round RT-PCR with HTBI primers amplified the TCR CDR3 region. TCRdb processed the multiplex PCR reads anew with MiXCR; each CDR3 protein has one entry. The sample has over 200,000 distinct CDR3 sequences, 13% to 15% seen once. The sequenced material came from blood. The receptors shown here come from a woman aged 40 to 50 with Graves' hyperthyroidism that later progressed to Graves' ophthalmopathy.

A word on this clonotype: Being one base from a much bigger clone, this may be a read error. The genes are TRBV5-1 and TRBJ1-1, with TRBD1 as a possible D gene (5 bases). This CDR3 comprises 11 residues. Germline loops: CDR1 SGHRS, CDR2 YFSETQ. V was shortened by 6 bases and J by 7 bases, with 10 bases between the two germline ends. CDR3 residues: CASKKDSEAFF. Here the CDR3 DNA reads TGCGCCAGCAAAAAAGACAGTGAAGCTTTCTTT. The full variable domain, with the rest looked up from reference TRBV5-1 and TRBJ1-1, is KAGVTQTPRYLIKTRGQQVTLSCSPISGHRSVSWYQQTPGQGLQFLFEYFSETQRNKGNFPGRFSGRQFSNSRSEMNVSTLELGDSALYLCASKKDSEAFFGQGTRLTVV.

This clonotype was observed many times. The V call is TRBV12-3 or TRBV12-4, the J call TRBJ2-3; D unresolved. V dropped 2 bases and J dropped 2 bases, with 14 bases sitting between them. This CDR3 region has 16 residues. The CDR3 here is CASSLYGLTTTDTQYF. Written as DNA, the CDR3 is TGTGCCAGCAGTTTATACGGCTTAACGACCACAGATACGCAGTATTTT.

This chain joins TRBV28 and TRBJ1-2, with D possibly matching TRBD1 (6 bases). The V and J ends lost 3 bases and 5 bases respectively, with 10 bases between them. The germline V gene encodes CDR1 MDHEN and CDR2 SYDVKM. The CDR3 totals 13 residues. The CDR3: CASSFTGTYGYTF. As DNA, the CDR3 is TGTGCCAGCAGTTTTACAGGGACGTATGGCTACACCTTC.

This clonotype was picked up many times. The genes are TRBV12-3 or TRBV12-4 and TRBJ2-7, with 9 bases fitting TRBD1. CDR3 length: 13 amino acids. Trimming at V came to 6 bases and at J to 6 bases, leaving 6 bases not matched to a gene. CDR3 in amino acids: CASRPGTGREQYF. In DNA, the CDR3 is TGTGCCAGCAGACCTGGGACAGGGCGCGAGCAGTACTTC.

This clonotype was seen ten or more times. The chain has TRBV10-3 and TRBJ1-2, with 12 bases lining up with TRBD1. CDR1 is ENHRY, CDR2 SYGVKD, per germline. The CDR3 is 16 residues long. V gave up 2 bases and J gave up 2 bases; unmatched junction bases: 3. CDR3 amino acids: CAISERGTGGNYGYTF. CDR3 sequence (DNA): TGTGCCATCAGTGAGAGGGGGACAGGGGGCAACTATGGCTACACCTTC.

The rearrangement uses TRBV11-2 and TRBJ2-3; tentative D call: TRBD2 (5 bases). Trimming pared 5 bases from V and 6 bases from J, leaving 12 bases between. This CDR3 is built from 13 residues. The germline V gene encodes CDR1 SGHAT and CDR2 FQNNGV. Here the CDR3 DNA reads TGTGCCAGCAGCCCCGGACTCAAGGATACGCAGTATTTT. Translation gives CASSPGLKDTQYF.

This clonotype came up many times. The chain carries TRBV2 and TRBJ2-5; 8 positions match TRBD2. J lost 5 bases, V lost 2 bases, and 10 bases had no gene match. From germline, CDR1 is SNHLY and CDR2 FYNNEI. The CDR3 totals 16 residues. The DNA of the CDR3 is TGTGCCAGCAGTGAAAGAGAACCTCGGGGGGGGGAGACCCAGTACTTC. Translation gives CASSEREPRGGETQYF.

This clonotype showed up many times. The CDR3 DNA reads TGTGCCAGCACCGCCGGGGGGGGGCACAATGAGCAGTTCTTC. Its translation: CASTAGGGHNEQFF. The J gene is TRBJ2-1, the V gene TRBV11-2, with 8 nucleotides matching TRBD2. This CDR3 is 14 amino acids long. Germline V gene lookup returns CDR1 SGHAT and CDR2 FQNNGV. Unmatched junction bases numbered 7, after V lost 7 bases and J lost 5 bases.

This clonotype has at least ten counts. The chain recombines TRBV11-2 with TRBJ2-2, with TRBD2 as a possible D gene (5 bases). The CDR3 loop spans 15 amino acids. Germline lookup yields CDR1 SGHAT and CDR2 FQNNGV. The V gene lost 5 bases and the J gene lost 4 bases, with 14 bases spanning the gap. The chain's CDR3 is CASSLRGRATGELFF. The CDR3 bases are TGTGCCAGCAGCCTCCGAGGGAGAGCCACCGGGGAGCTGTTTTTT.

This clonotype was counted at least ten times. J is TRBJ2-6 and V is TRBV2; no definite D call. Germline V lookup: CDR1 SNHLY, CDR2 FYNNEI. Trimming removed 5 bases at V and 1 base at J, with 9 bases between. The CDR3 is 15 amino acids. In DNA, the CDR3 is TGTGCCAGCAGTCGCTTAAAGTCTGGGGCCAACGTCCTGACTTTC. This sequence encodes CASSRLKSGANVLTF.

This chain links TRBV27 with TRBJ2-7; 10 bases are a match to TRBD2. Germline trimming cut 0 bases from V and 4 bases from J; bases unmatched to any gene: 12. Germline values: CDR1 MNHEY, CDR2 SMNVEV (reference sequence). CDR3 length: 18 amino acids. In DNA, the CDR3 is TGTGCCAGCAGTTTATCGGCTAGCGGGAGATCTGTGTGGTACGAGCAGTACTTC. Translated: CASSLSASGRSVWYEQYF.

At least ten counts were recorded for this clonotype. The chain employs TRBV5-1 and TRBJ2-3, with D unresolved. Trimming took 4 bases from V and 0 from J, leaving 15 bases between them. Per germline, CDR1 SGHRS and CDR2 YFSETQ. CDR3 length: 16 residues. CDR3 loop: CASSHTETTSTDTQYF. The CDR3 DNA sequence: TGCGCCAGCAGCCACACGGAAACGACTAGCACAGATACGCAGTATTTT.

This clonotype has at least ten counts. This chain joins TRBV3-1 and TRBJ2-1; D could derive from TRBD1 or TRBD2 (5 bases each). Germline values: CDR1 LGHDT, CDR2 YNNKEL (reference sequence). CDR3 size: 14 residues. V was shortened by 3 bases and J by 4 bases, with 10 bases between the two germline ends. The CDR3 DNA follows: TGTGCCAGCAGCCAGGGGACCAGTTACAATGAGCAGTTCTTC. It codes for CASSQGTSYNEQFF.

In this sample, this clonotype turned up once. A much more abundant neighbour one base away suggests this may be a read error. The gene calls are TRBV14 and TRBJ1-6, with a possible D match to TRBD1 (6 bases). Looked up from germline, CDR1 is SGHDN and CDR2 is FVKESK. CDR3 length: 15 amino acids. The CDR3 DNA follows: TGTGCCAGCAGCCAAGCCAGGGGAGGTGGCTCACCCGTCCACTTT. Translating gives CASSQARGGGSPVHF.

V usage is TRBV4-1 and J usage is TRBJ2-2; D remains unclear. The CDR3 is 14 residues long. CDR1 is MGHRA and CDR2 is YSYEKL in the germline V gene. V was cut by 5 bases and J by 0 bases, with 7 bases left in between. CDR3: CASSEISNTGELFF. The CDR3 DNA is TGCGCCAGCAGCGAGATTTCGAACACCGGGGAGCTGTTTTTT.

This clonotype occurred many times. V is TRBV20-1 and J is TRBJ2-7; D uncertain. The length of the CDR3 is 14 residues. Trimming removed 1 base at V and 0 bases at J, with 10 bases between. Germline CDR1 DFQATT, CDR2 SNEGSKA (reference sequence). The CDR3: CSARARFSSYEQYF. CDR3 DNA: TGCAGTGCTAGAGCGAGGTTTAGCTCCTACGAGCAGTACTTC.

In this sample, this clonotype turned up a few times. The chain couples TRBV29-1 to TRBJ1-4, with D unclear. The germline V and J ends were trimmed by 4 bases and 4 bases, with 7 bases remaining between them. The germline V gene has CDR1 SQVTM and CDR2 ANQGSEA. This CDR3 is built from 12 residues. The CDR3 loop is CSVGTLNEKLFF. Written as DNA, the CDR3 is TGCAGCGTTGGGACCCTTAATGAAAAACTGTTTTTT.

This clonotype was counted many times. The V and J genes are TRBV28 and TRBJ1-2, with D tentatively TRBD1 (6 bases). CDR1 is MDHEN and CDR2 is SYDVKM in the germline V gene. V dropped 5 bases and J dropped 4 bases, with 26 bases sitting between them. CDR3 length: 18 amino acids. The CDR3 DNA reads TGTGCCAGCAGTCCAACTCTGGACAGTTTGTGGGGTTTCTATGGCTACACCTTC. Protein: CASSPTLDSLWGFYGYTF.

With respect to this clonotype: An end of the junction does not agree with germline; a read error may underlie this. The gene calls are TRBV27 and TRBJ1-4, with 10 bases fitting TRBD1. Germline CDR1 reads MNHEY; CDR2 reads SMNVEV (reference sequence). This CDR3 region has 15 residues. CDR3 DNA sequence: TGTGCCTGCAGTTTACCCGACAGGGGGCATGAAAAACTGTTTTTT. The encoded protein is CACSLPDRGHEKLFF.

This clonotype was recorded at least ten times. The gene calls are TRBV15 and TRBJ2-7, with 9 bases fitting TRBD2. The CDR3 length is 17 residues. V trimming: 4 bases; J trimming: 6 bases; junction bases outside the gene matches: 16. Germline loops: CDR1 LNHNV, CDR2 YYDKDF (reference sequence). CDR3 loop: CATSIDTSAGGGSEQYF. The CDR3 DNA reads as TGTGCCACCAGCATAGATACTTCGGCGGGAGGGGGCTCCGAGCAGTACTTC.

This clonotype has at least ten counts. This sequence joins TRBV28 and TRBJ2-7, with 11 bases aligning to TRBD2. Germline V gene sequence: CDR1 MDHEN, CDR2 SYDVKM. The CDR3 is 16 residues long. V was clipped by 6 bases and J by 1 base; unmatched bases: 8. In nucleotides, the CDR3 is TGTGCCAGCAGCTTCTCGGGGACTAGCGGTTCCTACGAGCAGTACTTC. Its translation: CASSFSGTSGSYEQYF.

The rearrangement uses TRBV27 and TRBJ2-1, with 11 bases aligning to TRBD2. V shed 5 bases and J 7 bases; nucleotides not matched to a gene: 4. The CDR3 runs 14 residues. The germline CDR1 and CDR2 sequences are MNHEY and SMNVEV (reference sequence). CDR3 region: CASSTRTSGNEQFF. CDR3 DNA: TGTGCCAGCAGTACGAGGACTAGCGGGAATGAGCAGTTCTTC.